One and the same sample provided the 20 T cell receptor beta chains below, sequenced in a study of T cell responses to AZD1222 COVID-19 vaccine. Libraries were prepared by immunoSEQ multiplex PCR; TCRdb keeps only in-frame clonotypes and omits some of them. Altogether about 180,000 clones are present, approximately 90% being singletons, with the ten largest covering more than 25%. The sequences come from peripheral blood, collected 28 days after the second AZD1222 dose. The receptors originated from an adult who received the AZD1222 COVID-19 vaccine.

This sequence joins TRBV3-1 (or the pseudogene TRBV3-2) and TRBJ2-1; 7 bases match TRBD1. The germline V gene encodes CDR1 LGHDT and CDR2 YNNKEL (reference sequence). The V and J ends lost 3 bases and 2 bases, in that order; junction bases with no gene match: 4. The CDR3 is 15 amino acids. DNA for the CDR3: TGTGCCAGCAGCCACTCCGGGACAGCCTACAATGAGCAGTTCTTC. Encoded protein: CASSHSGTAYNEQFF.

The rearrangement links TRBV4-2 to TRBJ1-2; the D is unclear. Germline lookup yields CDR1 LGHNA and CDR2 YNFKEQ. The CDR3 sequence is 15 residues long. V lost 0 bases and J lost 0, with 8 bases in between. DNA for the CDR3: TGTGCCAGCAGCCAAGATACGGCAGCTAACTATGGCTACACCTTC. Its translation is CASSQDTAANYGYTF.

The V and J genes are TRBV6-5 and TRBJ2-7, with 8 bases lining up with TRBD2. Trimming cost V 6 bases and J 0 bases; bases outside gene matches: 1. Germline V gene data show CDR1 as MNHEY and CDR2 as SVGAGI. There are 13 residues in the CDR3. In DNA form, the CDR3 reads TGTGCCAGCAGGAGCGGGAGCTCCTACGAGCAGTACTTC. Its translation: CASRSGSSYEQYF.

The chain carries TRBV4-1 and TRBJ2-4; D call uncertain. The V gene lost 2 bases and the J gene lost 1 base, with 6 bases spanning the gap. The CDR3 extends over 14 amino acids. Germline assignment: CDR1 MGHRA and CDR2 YSYEKL. CDR3 region: CASSQPGAKNIQYF. As DNA, the CDR3 is TGCGCCAGCAGCCAACCCGGGGCCAAAAACATTCAGTACTTC.

In this sample, this clone turned up once. The J gene is TRBJ2-7, the V gene TRBV28; D unclear. Trimming took off 6 bases at V and 4 bases at J, with 10 bases between the two ends. CDR3 size: 12 residues. Germline V gene data show CDR1 as MDHEN and CDR2 as SYDVKM. CDR3 DNA: TGTGCCAGCAGAAACCTAGGTTACGAGCAGTACTTC. This codes for CASRNLGYEQYF.

The chain links TRBV5-1 to TRBJ1-2; no clear D gene. CDR3 length: 15 amino acids. V dropped 2 bases and J dropped 0 bases, with 11 bases sitting between them. In germline, CDR1 is SGHRS, CDR2 YFSETQ. DNA of the CDR3: TGCGCCAGCAGCTTCAACGACGGAGCTAACTATGGCTACACCTTC. Translation gives CASSFNDGANYGYTF.

The V gene is TRBV2, the J gene TRBJ2-7, with TRBD1 matching over 12 bases. V dropped 8 bases and J dropped 3; count of bases not matched to a gene: 5. The germline gives CDR1 SNHLY, CDR2 FYNNEI. The CDR3 is made up of 14 amino acids. CDR3 protein: CASVGQGARYEQYF. The CDR3 DNA reads as TGTGCCAGCGTGGGACAGGGGGCGCGCTACGAGCAGTACTTC.

The genes are TRBV6-5 and TRBJ1-1; possible D gene TRBD1, 6 bases. Trimming stripped 3 bases from V and 2 bases from J, with 13 bases between. The CDR3 has 15 amino acids. Germline assignment: CDR1 MNHEY and CDR2 SVGAGI. DNA for the CDR3: TGTGCCAGCAGTTATTCAGGGGCAGCCAACACTGAAGCTTTCTTT. Its protein product is CASSYSGAANTEAFF.

The V gene is TRBV14, the J gene TRBJ2-1, with 10 nucleotides matching TRBD2. V lost 6 bases and J lost 2; bases outside the gene matches: 4. CDR1 is SGHDN and CDR2 is FVKESK in the germline V gene. The CDR3 has 15 residues. For the CDR3, the DNA is TGTGCCAGCAGAACTAGCGGGGCTCCCTACAATGAGCAGTTCTTC. Protein product: CASRTSGAPYNEQFF.

This chain connects TRBV6-2 or TRBV6-3 to TRBJ2-5; D gene ambiguous. V was clipped by 0 bases and J by 7 bases, with 6 bases between them. Germline V lookup: CDR1 MNHEY, CDR2 SVGEGT. The CDR3 consists of 12 residues. The CDR3 DNA is TGTGCCAGCAGTTACTCGATGGGGACCCAGTACTTC. Protein sequence: CASSYSMGTQYF.

The chain is built from TRBV11-2 and TRBJ2-3, with unresolved D. Germline values: CDR1 SGHAT, CDR2 FQNNGV. Between the trimmed V and J ends, which lost 2 bases and 4 bases, there was a span of 7 bases. The length of the CDR3 is 13 residues. The CDR3: CASSLKGADTQYF. The CDR3 nucleotides are TGTGCCAGCAGCTTAAAGGGTGCAGATACGCAGTATTTT.

V gene TRBV7-6 combines with J gene TRBJ2-1; D is perhaps TRBD2 (7 bases). The CDR3 covers 15 residues. In germline, CDR1 is SGHVS, CDR2 FNYEAQ. With 8 bases removed from V and 6 bases from J, the gap between germline ends came to 20 bases. The CDR3 DNA reads TGTGCCAGCCGGATAGATGGGGAGGGGGGCAATGAGCAGTTCTTC. This gives the protein CASRIDGEGGNEQFF.

The chain joins TRBV7-2 to TRBJ1-6; 7 bases align to TRBD1. Per the germline V gene, CDR1 is SGHTA and CDR2 is FQGNSA. The CDR3 loop spans 14 amino acids. V was clipped by 1 base and J by 8 bases; unmatched bases: 2. CDR3 loop: CASSLGQGYSPLHF. The CDR3 DNA reads as TGTGCCAGCAGCTTAGGACAGGGCTATTCACCCCTCCACTTT. Full variable domain (remainder filled in from reference TRBV7-2 and TRBJ1-6): GAGVSQSPSNKVTEKGKDVELRCDPISGHTALYWYRQSLGQGLEFLIYFQGNSAPDKSGLPSDRFSAERTGGSVSTLTIQRTQQEDSAVYLCASSLGQGYSPLHFGNGTRLTVT.

In regard to this clone: One junction end does not reproduce the germline sequence, and a read error may be involved. The chain links TRBV2 to TRBJ2-3; D unclear. There are 12 residues in the CDR3. Germline-derived CDR1 and CDR2 are SNHLY and FYNNEI. The chain's CDR3 is CASSEILRTRHF. CDR3 coding DNA: TGTGCCAGCAGTGAAATTCTAAGGACCCGGCATTTT.

This clone was seen a handful of times. The chain couples TRBV28 to TRBJ2-7; 8 positions match TRBD1. The V segment lost 7 bases and the J segment 2 bases; nucleotides outside the gene matches: 4. The CDR3 extends over 13 amino acids. Germline lookup yields CDR1 MDHEN and CDR2 SYDVKM. The CDR3 is CASKTGATYEQYF. The CDR3 DNA reads TGTGCCAGCAAGACAGGGGCGACCTACGAGCAGTACTTC.

The CDR3 nucleotides read TGTGCCACCAGTGATTCGGGACTAGCCAACTCCTACGAGCAGTACTTC. It is translated as CATSDSGLANSYEQYF. V usage is TRBV24-1 and J usage is TRBJ2-7; 9 bases agree with TRBD2. The J segment lost 0 bases and the V segment lost 2 bases, leaving 4 bases of the junction unmatched. CDR1 and CDR2 from the germline V gene are KGHDR and SFDVKD. The CDR3 length is 16 residues.

The chain has TRBV27 and TRBJ1-6; no firm D call. V was cut by 4 bases and J by 7 bases, with 8 bases left in between. This CDR3 is built from 13 residues. CDR1 and CDR2 from the germline V gene are MNHEY and SMNVEV (reference sequence). In nucleotides, the CDR3 is TGTGCCAGCAGTTATAAGATCAATTCACCCCTCCACTTT. It codes for CASSYKINSPLHF.

This chain connects TRBV28 to TRBJ1-1, with D tentatively TRBD1 (6 bases). Per germline, CDR1 MDHEN and CDR2 SYDVKM. The CDR3 length is 14 residues. Trimming shortened V by 6 bases and J by 4 bases, and 15 bases separated the two germline ends. The CDR3 DNA follows: TGTGCCAGCAGCTCACAGGGTTCCCTCACTGAAGCTTTCTTT. Translation: CASSSQGSLTEAFF.

This chain joins TRBV28 and TRBJ2-7; maybe TRBD1 (6 bases). The CDR3 contains 14 residues. Between the trimmed V and J ends, which lost 2 bases and 2 bases, there was a span of 10 bases. Germline values: CDR1 MDHEN, CDR2 SYDVKM. This chain's CDR3 is CASSLPQGTYEQYF. In nucleotides, the CDR3 is TGTGCCAGCAGTTTACCACAGGGCACCTACGAGCAGTACTTC. The full variable domain, rest sourced from reference TRBV28 and TRBJ2-7, is DVKVTQSSRYLVKRTGEKVFLECVQDMDHENMFWYRQDPGLGLRLIYFSYDVKMKEKGDIPEGYSVSREKKERFSLILESASTNQTSMYLCASSLPQGTYEQYFGPGTRLTVT.

This clone was counted a single time. V and J are TRBV6-2 or TRBV6-3 and TRBJ2-5; D gene ambiguous. V lost 1 base, J lost 7 bases, and 7 bases lay in between. The CDR3 extends over 12 amino acids. CDR1 MNHEY and CDR2 SVGEGT come from the germline V gene. In nucleotides, the CDR3 is TGTGCCAGCAGTTACTTGCTTGGGACCCAGTACTTC. It encodes CASSYLLGTQYF.